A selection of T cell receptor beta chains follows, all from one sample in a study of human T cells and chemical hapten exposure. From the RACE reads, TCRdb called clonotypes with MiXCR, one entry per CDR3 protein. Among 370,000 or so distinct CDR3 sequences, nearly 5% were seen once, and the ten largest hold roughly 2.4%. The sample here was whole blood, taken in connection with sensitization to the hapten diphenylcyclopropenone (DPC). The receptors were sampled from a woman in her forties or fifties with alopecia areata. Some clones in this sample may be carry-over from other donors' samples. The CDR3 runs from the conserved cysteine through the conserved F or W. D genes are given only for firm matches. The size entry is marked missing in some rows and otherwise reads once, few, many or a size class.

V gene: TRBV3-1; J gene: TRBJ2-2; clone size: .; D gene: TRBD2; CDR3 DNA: TGTGCCAGCAGCCAAGAAACTAGCGGGGTGAACACCGGGGAGCTGTTTTTT; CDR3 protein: CASSQETSGVNTGELFF
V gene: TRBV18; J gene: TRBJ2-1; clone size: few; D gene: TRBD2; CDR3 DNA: TGTGCCAGCTCACCAGCTAGCGGGGGTGAGCAGTTCTTC; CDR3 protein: CASSPASGGEQFF
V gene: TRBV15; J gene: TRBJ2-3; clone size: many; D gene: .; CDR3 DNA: TGTGCCACCAGCAGGAGTGGACTCTCAGGGGTGGAAGATACGCAGTATTTT; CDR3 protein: CATSRSGLSGVEDTQYF
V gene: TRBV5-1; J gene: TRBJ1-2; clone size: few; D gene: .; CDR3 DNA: TGCGCCAGCAGCTTAGGTCGATATGGCTACACCTTC; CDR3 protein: CASSLGRYGYTF
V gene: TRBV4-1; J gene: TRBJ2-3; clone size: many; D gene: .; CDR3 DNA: TGCGCCAGCAGCCAAGAGGAGGGAGTGGACTATACGCAGTATTTT; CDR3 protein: CASSQEEGVDYTQYF
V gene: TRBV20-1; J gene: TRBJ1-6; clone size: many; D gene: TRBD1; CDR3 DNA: TGCAGTGCTTGGACAGGGGGCCCTTATAATTCACCCCTCCACTTT; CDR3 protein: CSAWTGGPYNSPLHF
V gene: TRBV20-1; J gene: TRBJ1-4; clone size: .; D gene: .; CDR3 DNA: TGCAGTGCAAAGGGGCTGGGGGAAAAACTGTTTTTT; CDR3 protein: CSAKGLGEKLFF
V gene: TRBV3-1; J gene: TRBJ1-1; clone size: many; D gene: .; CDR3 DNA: TGTGCCAGCAGCCAACTTGGGGTAGGGACTGAAGCTTTCTTT; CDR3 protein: CASSQLGVGTEAFF
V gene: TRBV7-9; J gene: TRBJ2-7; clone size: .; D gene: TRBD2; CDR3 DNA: TGTGCCTGTAGCGGGGGGCTCTCCTACGAGCAGTACTTC; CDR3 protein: CACSGGLSYEQYF
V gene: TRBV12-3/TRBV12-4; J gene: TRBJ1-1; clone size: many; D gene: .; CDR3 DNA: TGTGCCAGCAGTCTCAGAGAGGGGCCTCAAGCTTTCTTT; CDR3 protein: CASSLREGPQAFF
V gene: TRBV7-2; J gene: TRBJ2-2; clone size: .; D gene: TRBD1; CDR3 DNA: TGTGCCAGCAGCTTTAGAGCCGGACAGGGTGCGACCGGGGAGCTGTTTTTT; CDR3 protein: CASSFRAGQGATGELFF
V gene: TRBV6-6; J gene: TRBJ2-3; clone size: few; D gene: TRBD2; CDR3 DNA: TGTGCCAGCAGTTACTCGGTCTGGACTAGCGGCACAGATACGCAGTATTTT; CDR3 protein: CASSYSVWTSGTDTQYF
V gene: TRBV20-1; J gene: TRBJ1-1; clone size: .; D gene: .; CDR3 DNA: TGCAGTGCGCGAAGGGAGGGAACAAACACTGAAGCTTTCTTT; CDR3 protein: CSARREGTNTEAFF
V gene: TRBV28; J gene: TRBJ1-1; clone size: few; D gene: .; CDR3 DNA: TGTGCCAGCAGTTCCATTGGGGCTCCTGACACTGAAGCTTTCTTT; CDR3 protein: CASSSIGAPDTEAFF
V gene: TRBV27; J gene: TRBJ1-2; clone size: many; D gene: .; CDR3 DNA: TGTGCCAGCAGTTTCACCAAGTATGTTAACTATGGCTACACCTTC; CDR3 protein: CASSFTKYVNYGYTF
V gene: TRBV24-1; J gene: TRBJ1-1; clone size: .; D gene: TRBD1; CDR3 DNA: TGTGCCACCAGTGATTTACGGACAGGGCCCTTCTTT; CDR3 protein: CATSDLRTGPFF
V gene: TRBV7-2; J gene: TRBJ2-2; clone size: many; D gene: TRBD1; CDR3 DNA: TGTGCCAGCAGCTCCAGACAGGGCAACACCGGGGAGCTGTTTTTT; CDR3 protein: CASSSRQGNTGELFF
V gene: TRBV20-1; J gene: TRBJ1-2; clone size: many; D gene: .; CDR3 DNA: TGCAGTGCTAGACAGGGGCGCGGCGACTATGGCTACACCTTC; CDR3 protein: CSARQGRGDYGYTF
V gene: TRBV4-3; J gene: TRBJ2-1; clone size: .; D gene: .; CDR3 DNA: TGCGCCAGCAGCCAAGGCCCTGGAGGGAGAACCTACAATGAGCAGTTCTTC; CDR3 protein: CASSQGPGGRTYNEQFF
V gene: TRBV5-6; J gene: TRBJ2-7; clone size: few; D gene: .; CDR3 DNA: TGTGCCAGCAGCTCCCCGGGACACGACTACGAGCAGTACTTC; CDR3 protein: CASSSPGHDYEQYF
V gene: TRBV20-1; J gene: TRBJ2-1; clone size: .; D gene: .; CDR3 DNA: TGCAGTGCTAGCTCGGGTCAAAACAATGAGCAGTTCTTC; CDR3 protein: CSASSGQNNEQFF
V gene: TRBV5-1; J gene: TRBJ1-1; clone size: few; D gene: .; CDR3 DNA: TGCGCCAGCAGGAAGGACAACACTGAAGCTTTCTTT; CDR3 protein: CASRKDNTEAFF
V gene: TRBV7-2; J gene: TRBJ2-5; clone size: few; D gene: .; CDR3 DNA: TGTGCCAGCAGCTCTCACGGGGGAGGCCAGTACTTC; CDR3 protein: CASSSHGGGQYF
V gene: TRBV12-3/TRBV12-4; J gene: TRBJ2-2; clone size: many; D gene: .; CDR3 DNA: TGTGCCAGCAGTTTAGCAGGGCTCACCGGGGAGCTGTTTTTT; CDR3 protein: CASSLAGLTGELFF
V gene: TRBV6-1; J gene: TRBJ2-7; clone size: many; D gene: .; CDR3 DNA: TGTGCCAGCAGTGAAGCGGGGAAAGGTTACGAGCAGTACTTC; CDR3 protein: CASSEAGKGYEQYF
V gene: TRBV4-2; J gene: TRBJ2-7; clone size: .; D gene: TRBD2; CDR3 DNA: TGTGCCAGCAGCGGAGGACTGGGGGGGTACGAGCAGTACTTC; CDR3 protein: CASSGGLGGYEQYF
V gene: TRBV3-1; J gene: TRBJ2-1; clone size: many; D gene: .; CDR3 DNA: TGTGCCAGCAGCCAGGAGGGAAGCTACAATGAGCAGTTCTTC; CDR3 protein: CASSQEGSYNEQFF
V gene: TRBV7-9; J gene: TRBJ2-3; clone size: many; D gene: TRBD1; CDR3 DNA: TGTGCCAGCAGCTCTACAGGGGAGTACCGTACGCAGTATTTT; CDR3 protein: CASSSTGEYRTQYF
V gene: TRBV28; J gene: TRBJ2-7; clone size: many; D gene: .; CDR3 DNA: TGTGCCAGCAGTTCGACAGGATTTAGCTCCTACGAGCAGTACTTC; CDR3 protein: CASSSTGFSSYEQYF
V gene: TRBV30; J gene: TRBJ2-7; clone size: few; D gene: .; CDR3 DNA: TGTGCCTGGAGTGCCGGGCGCTACGAGCAGTACTTC; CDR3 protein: CAWSAGRYEQYF
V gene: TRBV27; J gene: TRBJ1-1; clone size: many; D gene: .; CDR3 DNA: TGTGCCAGCAGTTTATCGACGGCTAACACTGAAGCTTTCTTT; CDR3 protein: CASSLSTANTEAFF
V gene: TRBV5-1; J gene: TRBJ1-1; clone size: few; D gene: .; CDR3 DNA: TGCGCCAGCAGCTTGAGTTCCCAGACAGGGAACACTGAAGCTTTCTTT; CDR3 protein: CASSLSSQTGNTEAFF
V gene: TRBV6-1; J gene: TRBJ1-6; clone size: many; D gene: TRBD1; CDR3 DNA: TGTGCCACTAACCTGGACAGGGCCCATTCACCCCTCCACTTT; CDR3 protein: CATNLDRAHSPLHF
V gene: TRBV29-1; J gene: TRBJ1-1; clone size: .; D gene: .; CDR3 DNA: TGCAGCGTTGTTTGGGGGAAGGGCACTGAAGCTTTCTTT; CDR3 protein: CSVVWGKGTEAFF
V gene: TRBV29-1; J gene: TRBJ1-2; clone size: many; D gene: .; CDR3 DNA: TGCAGCGGTTATTCCTCTAACTATGGCTACACCTTC; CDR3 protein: CSGYSSNYGYTF
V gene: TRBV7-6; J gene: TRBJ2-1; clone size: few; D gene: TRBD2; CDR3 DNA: TGTGCCAGCAGCTCCCCGGGACTAGCGGGGTACAATGAGCAGTTCTTC; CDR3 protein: CASSSPGLAGYNEQFF
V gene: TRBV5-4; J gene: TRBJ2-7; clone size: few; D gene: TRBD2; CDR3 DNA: TGTGCCAGCAGCCCCTCGCCTACCCTAGCGGGGCCCCCCTCCTACGAGCAGTACTTC; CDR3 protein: CASSPSPTLAGPPSYEQYF
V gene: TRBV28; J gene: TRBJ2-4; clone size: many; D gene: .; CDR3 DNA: TGTGCCAGCAGTTTGACAGCCCAAAACATTCAGTACTTC; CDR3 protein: CASSLTAQNIQYF
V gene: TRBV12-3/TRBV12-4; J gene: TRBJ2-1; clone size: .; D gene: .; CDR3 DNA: TGTGCCAGCAGTTTAATCTATGAGCAGTTCTTC; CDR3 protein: CASSLIYEQFF
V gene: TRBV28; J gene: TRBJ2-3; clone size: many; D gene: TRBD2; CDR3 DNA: TGTGCCAGCAGGACTCTGGGCGGGAGACCCACAGATACGCAGTATTTT; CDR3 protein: CASRTLGGRPTDTQYF
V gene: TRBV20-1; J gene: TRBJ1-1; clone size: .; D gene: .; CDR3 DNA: TGCAGTGCCTCCCCGGGGGGGATCAACACTGAAGCTTTCTTT; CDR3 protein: CSASPGGINTEAFF
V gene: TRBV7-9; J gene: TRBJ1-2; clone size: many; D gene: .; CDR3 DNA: TGTGCCAGCGGGGAGATCAACTATGGCTACACCTTC; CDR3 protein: CASGEINYGYTF
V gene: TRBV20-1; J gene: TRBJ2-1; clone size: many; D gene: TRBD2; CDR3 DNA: TGCAGTGCTAGAGATGATGGAGCGGGGTGGTCCTACAATGAGCAGTTCTTC; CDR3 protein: CSARDDGAGWSYNEQFF
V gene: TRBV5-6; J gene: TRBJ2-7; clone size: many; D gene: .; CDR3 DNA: TGTGCCAGCAGCTTGGTCCGGGCCGCCTACGAGCAGTACTTC; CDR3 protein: CASSLVRAAYEQYF
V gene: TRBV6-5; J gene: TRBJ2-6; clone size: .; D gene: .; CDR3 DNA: TGTGCCAGCAGTTACTGGAGACCCTCTGGGGCCAACGTCCTGACTTTC; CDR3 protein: CASSYWRPSGANVLTF
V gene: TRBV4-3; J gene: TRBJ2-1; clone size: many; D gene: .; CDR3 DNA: TGCGCCAGCAGCCAAGGCCAGGCGGGGTCCAATGAGCAGTTCTTC; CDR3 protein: CASSQGQAGSNEQFF
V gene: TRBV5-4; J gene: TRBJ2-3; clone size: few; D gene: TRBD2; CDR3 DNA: TGTGCCAGCAGCTTGTCGCGGGGGGCAGGCACAGATACGCAGTATTTT; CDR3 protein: CASSLSRGAGTDTQYF